Listed here is a single T cell receptor beta chain. This entry is derived from a study of blood T cell repertoires in COVID-19. As for the study in general: COVID-19 samples collected from the United States, Italy and Spain covered acute and convalescent phases.

Trimming took 4 bases from V and 5 from J, leaving 18 bases between them. The CDR3 spans 15 residues. Germline assignment: CDR1 LGHDT and CDR2 YNNKEL (reference sequence). Followed over time, Seattle patients had been enrolled while infection was active. Assay used: immunoSEQ multiplex PCR; TCRdb lists only in-frame clones, some missing. This table holds 230,000 or so clones, around 89% found once. The specimen sequenced was peripheral blood. The chain employs TRBV3-1 (or the pseudogene TRBV3-2) and TRBJ2-7, with TRBD2 as a possible D gene (5 bases). The clonotype comes from a woman in her sixties with COVID-19, enrolled during active disease. CDR3 protein: CASSPGLLLDDEQYF. CDR3 bases: TGTGCCAGCAGCCCCGGACTGCTACTTGATGACGAGCAGTACTTC.